Following are 22 T cell receptor beta chains from one sample sequenced in a study of cytomegalovirus exposure and HLA in healthy donors (dated by TCRdb to the late 2010s). Libraries were constructed by the immunoSEQ multiplex PCR assay. A mixture of 60 forward primers for TCR Vbeta segments and 13 reverse primers for TCR Jbeta segments was used in the multiplex PCR. The table was pulled from immuneACCESS by TCRdb, which kept in-frame rearrangements only. Such tables lose some clones; where checked, under half of the loss comes from unresolved V genes, and the rest has no known cause. The sample data list 190,000 or so clones, and 80% of these were observed just once. The ten most abundant clones make up 0.65% of the sample. Sequenced sample: PBMCs. Receptor source: a boy aged 5-17 years in good health and CMV-seronegative.

This chain connects TRBV5-1 to TRBJ2-7; 10 positions agree with TRBD1. The CDR3 runs 15 residues. The V gene's germline CDR1 is SGHRS and CDR2 YFSETQ. V shed 2 bases, J shed 5 bases, and the junction held 7 bases outside the gene matches. CDR3 nucleotide sequence: TGCGCCAGCAGCTTACCCGGGACAGGGGTCCACGAGCAGTACTTC. Amino acids: CASSLPGTGVHEQYF.

This clone was observed once. The chain uses TRBV7-2 and TRBJ2-2; 9 nucleotides agree with TRBD1. Losses at the gene ends were 3 bases for V and 6 bases for J; bases not matched to a gene: 5. The CDR3 has 15 amino acids. CDR1 and CDR2 from the germline V gene are SGHTA and FQGNSA. CDR3 bases: TGTGCCAGCAGCTTTACAGGGGGCGAGGCCGGGGAGCTGTTTTTT. Translated: CASSFTGGEAGELFF.

The chain combines TRBV6-6 with TRBJ2-5, with D possibly TRBD2 on 6 matching bases. Trimming shortened V by 2 bases and J by 4 bases, and 17 bases separated the two germline ends. CDR3 size: 16 residues. CDR1 and CDR2 from the germline V gene are MNHNY and SVGAGI (reference sequence). The DNA of the CDR3 is TGTGCCAGCAGTTACGCAATAGGGACTGATGGAGAGACCCAGTACTTC. It codes for CASSYAIGTDGETQYF.

The J gene is TRBJ1-5, the V gene TRBV6-6; D is unclear. The ends were cut back, 2 bases at V and 1 base at J, with 3 bases in the middle. This CDR3 contains 13 residues. Germline V gene sequence: CDR1 MNHNY, CDR2 SVGAGI (reference sequence). CDR3 nucleotides: TGTGCCAGCAGTTACGAGAGCAATCAGCCCCAGCATTTT. Its protein product is CASSYESNQPQHF.

As DNA, the CDR3 is TGTGCCAGCACCAGACAGGGGGCGCAGGACACTGAAGCTTTCTTT. This translates into CASTRQGAQDTEAFF. This sequence joins TRBV6-1 and TRBJ1-1; 10 nucleotides line up with TRBD1. J was trimmed by 3 bases and V by 7 bases; bases with no gene match: 8. CDR1 MNHNS and CDR2 SASEGT come from the germline V gene. This CDR3 region has 15 residues.

This clone came up a few times. CDR3 coding DNA: TGTGCCAGCAGCTTAGCCGGATCCGGGGGACCAATGAACACTGAAGCTTTCTTT. It translates to CASSLAGSGGPMNTEAFF. The chain recombines TRBV7-2 with TRBJ1-1; tentative D call: TRBD1 (5 bases). This CDR3 region has 18 residues. CDR1 is SGHTA, CDR2 FQGNSA, per germline. V shed 0 bases and J shed 0 bases, with 17 bases lying between them. Variable domain in full (rest from reference TRBV7-2 and TRBJ1-1): GAGVSQSPSNKVTEKGKDVELRCDPISGHTALYWYRQSLGQGLEFLIYFQGNSAPDKSGLPSDRFSAERTGGSVSTLTIQRTQQEDSAVYLCASSLAGSGGPMNTEAFFGQGTRLTVV.

The chain employs TRBV19 and TRBJ2-3; 7 nucleotides match TRBD1. The CDR3 has 16 amino acids. The V gene end was trimmed by 6 bases and the J gene end by 0 bases; junction bases not matched to a gene: 9. Germline CDR1 and CDR2: LNHDA and SQIVND (reference sequence). The CDR3 loop is CASRSPGTASTDTQYF. CDR3 in DNA: TGTGCCAGTAGGAGTCCCGGGACAGCCAGCACAGATACGCAGTATTTT. Full variable domain (rest looked up from reference TRBV19 and TRBJ2-3): DGGITQSPKYLFRKEGQNVTLSCEQNLNHDAMYWYRQDPGQGLRLIYYSQIVNDFQKGDIAEGYSVSREKKESFPLTVTSAQKNPTAFYLCASRSPGTASTDTQYFGPGTRLTVL.

The chain uses TRBV6-5 and TRBJ1-5, with D unresolved. Per germline, CDR1 MNHEY and CDR2 SVGAGI. Trimming pared 5 bases from V and 3 bases from J, leaving 8 bases between. The CDR3 has 13 residues. CDR3 in DNA: TGTGCCAGCAGTGCGGGTTCCAATCAGCCCCAGCATTTT. It translates to CASSAGSNQPQHF.

V usage is TRBV7-2 and J usage is TRBJ1-5, with D possibly matching TRBD1 (5 bases). The CDR3 length is 14 residues. Germline V CDR1 and CDR2: SGHTA, FQGNSA. Trimming stripped 1 base from V and 5 bases from J, with 9 bases between. As DNA, the CDR3 is TGTGCCAGCAGCTTAGAGGCAGGGTATCAGCCCCAGCATTTT. Its translation: CASSLEAGYQPQHF.

J is TRBJ2-7 and V is TRBV6-1; the match to TRBD2 covers 10 bases. V lost 9 bases to trimming and J lost 7 bases; unmatched junction nucleotides: 9. The germline V gene encodes CDR1 MNHNS and CDR2 SASEGT. The CDR3 length is 13 residues. In DNA form, the CDR3 reads TGTGCCAGTAAGCGGGAGGGCCGAAGTGAGCAGTACTTC. This encodes CASKREGRSEQYF.

V gene TRBV25-1 combines with J gene TRBJ2-1; D is possibly TRBD2 (6 bases). V was cut by 2 bases and J by 7 bases, with 12 bases left in between. The CDR3 length is 14 residues. The germline V gene has CDR1 MGHDK and CDR2 SYGVNS. The CDR3 is CASSEGILANEQFF. The CDR3, as DNA: TGTGCCAGCAGTGAAGGAATACTAGCTAATGAGCAGTTCTTC.

This clone was observed a few times. The V call is TRBV6-1, the J call TRBJ1-1; TRBD1 matches 7 bases. Looked up from germline, CDR1 is MNHNS and CDR2 is SASEGT. With 4 bases clipped from V and 0 bases from J, the junction kept 5 bases outside the gene matches. CDR3 size: 15 residues. This chain's CDR3 is CASSAPTGMNTEAFF. CDR3 DNA sequence: TGTGCCAGCAGTGCACCGACAGGGATGAACACTGAAGCTTTCTTT.

This chain links TRBV7-8 with TRBJ1-4; TRBD1 agrees at 7 bases. This CDR3 has 17 amino acids. In germline, CDR1 is SGHVS, CDR2 FQNEAQ. J gave up 5 bases and V 5 bases, and 14 bases lay outside the gene matches. The chain's CDR3 is CASSPTPQGRENEKLFF. The CDR3 DNA follows: TGTGCCAGCAGCCCGACCCCACAGGGGAGAGAAAATGAAAAACTGTTTTTT.

CDR3 coding DNA: TGCGCCAGCAGCCCCCGTGGAGACGCGAACACTGAAGCTTTCTTT. It yields the protein CASSPRGDANTEAFF. The rearrangement uses TRBV4-1 and TRBJ1-1; D not resolved. Germline V CDR1 and CDR2: MGHRA, YSYEKL. The CDR3 extends over 15 amino acids. V lost 4 bases to trimming and J lost 1 base, with 13 bases between them.

V usage is TRBV7-9 and J usage is TRBJ2-2; TRBD2 matches at 10 bases. The CDR3 runs 17 residues. CDR1 is SEHNR and CDR2 is FQNEAQ in the germline V gene (reference sequence). The trim removed 5 bases at V and 4 bases at J, leaving 10 bases unmatched. CDR3 region: CASSKTSGPSGTGELFF. The CDR3 nucleotides read TGTGCCAGCAGCAAGACTAGCGGGCCCTCGGGCACCGGGGAGCTGTTTTTT.

This clone occurred a few times. This chain links TRBV15 with TRBJ2-1, with TRBD2 matching over 8 bases. Looked up from germline, CDR1 is LNHNV and CDR2 is YYDKDF (reference sequence). This CDR3 is built from 14 residues. The V segment lost 0 bases and the J segment 10 bases; nucleotides outside the gene matches: 5. CDR3 protein: CATSRDRGGREQFF. The CDR3 DNA reads as TGTGCCACCAGCAGAGATCGGGGGGGGAGGGAGCAGTTCTTC. Filled out from reference TRBV15 and TRBJ2-1, the complete variable domain reads DAMVIQNPRYQVTQFGKPVTLSCSQTLNHNVMYWYQQKSSQAPKLLFHYYDKDFNNEADTPDNFQSRRPNTSFCFLDIRSPGLGDTAMYLCATSRDRGGREQFFGPGTRLTVL.

This rearrangement joins TRBV19 to TRBJ2-1; TRBD1 agrees at 8 bases. Losses at the gene ends were 3 bases for V and 12 bases for J; bases not matched to a gene: 10. Germline CDR1 and CDR2: LNHDA and SQIVND (reference sequence). The CDR3 has 14 amino acids. The CDR3 DNA follows: TGTGCCAGTAGTATTCCCGGACAGGGAGGTGGGCAGTTCTTC. Protein product: CASSIPGQGGGQFF.

The chain couples TRBV19 to TRBJ1-2; D possibly corresponds to TRBD1 (6 bases). The ends were cut back, 4 bases at V and 4 bases at J, with 10 bases in the middle. Germline CDR1 and CDR2: LNHDA and SQIVND (reference sequence). The CDR3 runs 13 residues. The CDR3 loop reads CASSNHRAYGYTF. DNA of the CDR3: TGTGCCAGTAGTAACCACAGGGCCTATGGCTACACCTTC. The full variable domain, its missing parts supplied by reference TRBV19 and TRBJ1-2, is DGGITQSPKYLFRKEGQNVTLSCEQNLNHDAMYWYRQDPGQGLRLIYYSQIVNDFQKGDIAEGYSVSREKKESFPLTVTSAQKNPTAFYLCASSNHRAYGYTFGSGTRLTVV.

The CDR3 region has the DNA TGTGCCAGCAGCTTAGGTGCGGCCGGGGAGCTGTTTTTT. Amino acid sequence: CASSLGAAGELFF. The rearrangement uses TRBV13 and TRBJ2-2; the D is unclear. The CDR3 extends over 13 amino acids. Germline loops: CDR1 PRHDT, CDR2 FYEKMQ (reference sequence). V dropped 0 bases and J dropped 6 bases, with 5 bases sitting between them.

The V gene is TRBV7-2, the J gene TRBJ1-2, with TRBD1 matching over 12 bases. CDR3 length equals 17 residues. Losses at the gene ends were 3 bases for V and 4 bases for J; bases not matched to a gene: 9. CDR1 and CDR2 from the germline V gene are SGHTA and FQGNSA. The CDR3 is CASSFPGGQGASYGYTF. The CDR3 DNA reads TGTGCCAGCAGCTTCCCAGGGGGACAGGGGGCAAGCTATGGCTACACCTTC.

The chain joins TRBV9 to TRBJ2-5; TRBD2 is a possible D gene (7 bases). V lost 6 bases to trimming and J lost 1 base, with 13 bases between them. The CDR3 runs to 14 residues. Per germline, CDR1 SGDLS and CDR2 YYNGEE. Written as DNA, the CDR3 is TGTGCCAGCACCCAGGGGACTACCCAAGAGACCCAGTACTTC. Translation gives CASTQGTTQETQYF. Supplemented by reference TRBV9 and TRBJ2-5, the full variable domain reads DSGVTQTPKHLITATGQRVTLRCSPRSGDLSVYWYQQSLDQGLQFLIQYYNGEERAKGNILERFSAQQFPDLHSELNLSSLELGDSALYFCASTQGTTQETQYFGPGTRLLVL.

The chain links TRBV6-5 to TRBJ1-5; 7 bases map to TRBD1. The V gene's germline CDR1 is MNHEY and CDR2 SVGAGI. This CDR3 is built from 15 residues. The V and J ends lost 6 bases and 4 bases, in that order; junction bases with no gene match: 9. CDR3 DNA sequence: TGTGCCAGCAGGCCTAGAGGGGGCGTAAATCAGCCCCAGCATTTT. It codes for CASRPRGGVNQPQHF.